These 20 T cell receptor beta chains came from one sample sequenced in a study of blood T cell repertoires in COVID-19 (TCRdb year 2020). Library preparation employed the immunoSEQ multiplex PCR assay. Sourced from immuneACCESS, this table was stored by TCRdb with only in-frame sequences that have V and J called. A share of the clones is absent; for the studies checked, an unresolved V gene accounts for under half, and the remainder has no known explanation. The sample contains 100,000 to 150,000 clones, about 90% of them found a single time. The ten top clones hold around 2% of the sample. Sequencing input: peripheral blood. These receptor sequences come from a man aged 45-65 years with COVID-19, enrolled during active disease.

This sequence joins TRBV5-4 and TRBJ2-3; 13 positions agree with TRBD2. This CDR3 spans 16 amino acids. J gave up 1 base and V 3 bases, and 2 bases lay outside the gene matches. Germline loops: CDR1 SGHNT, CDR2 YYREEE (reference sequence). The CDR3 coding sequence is TGTGCCAGCAGCTCCGGACTAGCGGGAGGCACAGATACGCAGTATTTT. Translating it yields CASSSGLAGGTDTQYF.

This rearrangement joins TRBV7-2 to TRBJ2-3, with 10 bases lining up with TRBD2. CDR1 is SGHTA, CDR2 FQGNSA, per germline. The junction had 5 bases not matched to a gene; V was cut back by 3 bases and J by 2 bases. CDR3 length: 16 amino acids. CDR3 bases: TGTGCCAGCAGCTTGGCTAGCGGGAGCAACACAGATACGCAGTATTTT. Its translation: CASSLASGSNTDTQYF. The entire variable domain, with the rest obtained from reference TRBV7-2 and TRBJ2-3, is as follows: GAGVSQSPSNKVTEKGKDVELRCDPISGHTALYWYRQSLGQGLEFLIYFQGNSAPDKSGLPSDRFSAERTGGSVSTLTIQRTQQEDSAVYLCASSLASGSNTDTQYFGPGTRLTVL.

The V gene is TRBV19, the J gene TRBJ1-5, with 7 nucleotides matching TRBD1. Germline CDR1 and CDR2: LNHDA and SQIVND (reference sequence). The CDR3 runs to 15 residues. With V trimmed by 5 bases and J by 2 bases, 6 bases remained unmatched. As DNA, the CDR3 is TGTGCCAGTAGTGCAGAGACAGGGCGCAATCAGCCCCAGCATTTT. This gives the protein CASSAETGRNQPQHF.

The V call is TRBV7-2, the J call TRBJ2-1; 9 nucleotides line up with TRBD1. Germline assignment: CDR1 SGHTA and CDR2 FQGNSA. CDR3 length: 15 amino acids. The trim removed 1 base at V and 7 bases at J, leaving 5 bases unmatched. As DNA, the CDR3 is TGTGCCAGCAGCTTAGAACAGGGGGCCCCTAATGAGCAGTTCTTC. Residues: CASSLEQGAPNEQFF.

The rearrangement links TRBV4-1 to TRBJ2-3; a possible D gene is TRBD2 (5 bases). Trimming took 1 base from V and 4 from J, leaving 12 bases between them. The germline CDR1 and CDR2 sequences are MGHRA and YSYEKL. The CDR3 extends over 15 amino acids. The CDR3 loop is CASSQAPAGADTQYF. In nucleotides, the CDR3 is TGCGCCAGCAGCCAAGCTCCCGCCGGGGCAGATACGCAGTATTTT.

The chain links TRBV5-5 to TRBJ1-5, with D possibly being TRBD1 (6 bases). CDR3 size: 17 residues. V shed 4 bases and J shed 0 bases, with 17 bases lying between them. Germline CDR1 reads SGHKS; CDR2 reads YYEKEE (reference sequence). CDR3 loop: CASSPEGTSYSNQPQHF. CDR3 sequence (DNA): TGTGCCAGCAGCCCCGAAGGGACAAGTTATAGCAATCAGCCCCAGCATTTT.

In DNA form, the CDR3 reads TGTGCCAGCAGCTTGTCTAGCGGGAGGGACTCCTACAATGAGCAGTTCTTC. It yields the protein CASSLSSGRDSYNEQFF. The chain couples TRBV5-7 to TRBJ2-1; TRBD2 matches at 12 bases. TRBV5-7 qualifies as an ORF whose function is uncertain. The V segment lost 1 base and the J segment 0 bases; nucleotides outside the gene matches: 2. This CDR3 has 17 amino acids.

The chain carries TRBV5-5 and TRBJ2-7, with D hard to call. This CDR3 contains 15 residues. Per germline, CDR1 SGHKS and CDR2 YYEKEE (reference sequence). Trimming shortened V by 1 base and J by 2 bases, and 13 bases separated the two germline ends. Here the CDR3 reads CASSLNWLSAYEQYF. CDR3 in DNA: TGTGCCAGCAGCTTGAATTGGCTCTCAGCCTACGAGCAGTACTTC.

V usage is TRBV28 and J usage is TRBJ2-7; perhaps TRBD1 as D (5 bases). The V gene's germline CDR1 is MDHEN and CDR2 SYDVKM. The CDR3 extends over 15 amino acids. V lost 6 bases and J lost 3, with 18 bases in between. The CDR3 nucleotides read TGTGCCAGCAGACCCTCAGGGTTTGGGGACTACGAGCAGTACTTC. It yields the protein CASRPSGFGDYEQYF.

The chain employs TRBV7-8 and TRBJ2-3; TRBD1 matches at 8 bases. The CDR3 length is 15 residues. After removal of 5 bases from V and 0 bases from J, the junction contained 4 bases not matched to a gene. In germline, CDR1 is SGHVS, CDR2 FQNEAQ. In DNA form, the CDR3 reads TGTGCCAGCAGCCCCCGGACAGGGAGCACAGATACGCAGTATTTT. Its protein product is CASSPRTGSTDTQYF.

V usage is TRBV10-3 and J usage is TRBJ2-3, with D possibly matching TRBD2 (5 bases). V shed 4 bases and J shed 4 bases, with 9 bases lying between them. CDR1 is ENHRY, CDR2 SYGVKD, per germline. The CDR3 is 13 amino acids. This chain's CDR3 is CAISGAESDTQYF. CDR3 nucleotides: TGTGCCATCAGTGGAGCGGAATCAGATACGCAGTATTTT.

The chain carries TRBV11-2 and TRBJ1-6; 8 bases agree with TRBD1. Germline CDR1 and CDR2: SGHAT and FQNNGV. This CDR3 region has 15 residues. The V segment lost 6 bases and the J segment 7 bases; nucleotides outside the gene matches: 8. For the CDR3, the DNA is TGTGCCAGCAGTCAGACAGGGGAAGGGAATTCACCCCTCCACTTT. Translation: CASSQTGEGNSPLHF.

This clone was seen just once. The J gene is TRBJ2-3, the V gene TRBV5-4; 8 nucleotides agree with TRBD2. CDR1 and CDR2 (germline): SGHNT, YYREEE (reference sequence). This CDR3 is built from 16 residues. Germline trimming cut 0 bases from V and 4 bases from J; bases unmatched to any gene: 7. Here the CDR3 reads CASSLEAGRAADTQYF. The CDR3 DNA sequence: TGTGCCAGCAGCTTGGAAGCCGGGAGGGCCGCAGATACGCAGTATTTT. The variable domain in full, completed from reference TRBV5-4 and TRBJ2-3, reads ETGVTQSPTHLIKTRGQQVTLRCSSQSGHNTVSWYQQALGQGPQFIFQYYREEENGRGNFPPRFSGLQFPNYSSELNVNALELDDSALYLCASSLEAGRAADTQYFGPGTRLTVL.

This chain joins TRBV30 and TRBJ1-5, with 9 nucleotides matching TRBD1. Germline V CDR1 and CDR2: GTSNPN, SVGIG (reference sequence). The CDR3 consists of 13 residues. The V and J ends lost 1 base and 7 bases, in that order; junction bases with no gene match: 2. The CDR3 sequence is CAWSGQGDQPQHF. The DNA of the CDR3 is TGTGCCTGGAGTGGACAGGGGGACCAGCCCCAGCATTTT.

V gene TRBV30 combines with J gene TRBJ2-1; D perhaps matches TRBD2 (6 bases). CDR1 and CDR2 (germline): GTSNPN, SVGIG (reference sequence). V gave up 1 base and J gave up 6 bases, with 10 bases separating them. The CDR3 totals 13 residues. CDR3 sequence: CAWSGDFRNEQFF. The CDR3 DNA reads TGTGCCTGGAGTGGGGACTTTCGCAATGAGCAGTTCTTC.

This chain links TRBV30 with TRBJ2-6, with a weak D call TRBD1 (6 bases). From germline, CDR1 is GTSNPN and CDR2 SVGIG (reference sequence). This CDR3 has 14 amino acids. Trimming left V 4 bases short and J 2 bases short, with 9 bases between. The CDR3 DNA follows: TGTGCCTGGATGAACAGGGCTGGGGCCAACGTCCTGACTTTC. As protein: CAWMNRAGANVLTF.

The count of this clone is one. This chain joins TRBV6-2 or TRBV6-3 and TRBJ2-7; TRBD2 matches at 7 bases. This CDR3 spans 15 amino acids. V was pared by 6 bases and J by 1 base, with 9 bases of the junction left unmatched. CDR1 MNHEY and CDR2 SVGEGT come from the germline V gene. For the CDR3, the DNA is TGTGCCAGCAGCCCTCTGGGGGGGGGATCCTACGAGCAGTACGTC. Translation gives CASSPLGGGSYEQYV.

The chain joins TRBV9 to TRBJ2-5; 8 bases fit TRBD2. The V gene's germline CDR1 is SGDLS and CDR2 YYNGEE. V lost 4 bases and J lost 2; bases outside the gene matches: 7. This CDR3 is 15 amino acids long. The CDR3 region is CASSSSGSLQETQYF. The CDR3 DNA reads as TGTGCCAGCAGCTCAAGCGGGAGTCTACAAGAGACCCAGTACTTC.

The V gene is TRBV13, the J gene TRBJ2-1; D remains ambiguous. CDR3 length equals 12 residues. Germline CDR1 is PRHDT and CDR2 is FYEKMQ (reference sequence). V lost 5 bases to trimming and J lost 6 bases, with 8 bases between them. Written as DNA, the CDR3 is TGTGCCAGCAGCCCCCGCAGCAATGAGCAGTTCTTC. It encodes CASSPRSNEQFF.

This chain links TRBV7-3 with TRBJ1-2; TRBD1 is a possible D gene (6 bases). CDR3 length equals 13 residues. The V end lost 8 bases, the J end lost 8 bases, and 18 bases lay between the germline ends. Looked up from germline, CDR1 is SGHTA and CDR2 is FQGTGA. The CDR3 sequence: CASGSGGADGYTF. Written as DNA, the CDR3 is TGTGCCAGCGGGTCCGGGGGGGCGGACGGCTACACCTTC.